The sequence of this TCR beta chain was determined in a study of neoadjuvant anti-PD-1 for oral cavity cancer. Study in general: Most patients had three to four biweekly doses of 3 mg/kg nivolumab before resection.

Patients had HPV-negative, locally advanced oral cavity squamous cell carcinoma. Generated by immunoSEQ multiplex PCR, the TCRdb table keeps only in-frame clones and is missing some. In the table there are roughly 13,000 clones, less than 70% of which are singletons. Germline assignment: CDR1 GTSNPN and CDR2 SVGIG (reference sequence). Deletions cut 0 bases from V and 1 base from J, with 7 bases between. The CDR3 sequence is 13 residues long. V usage is TRBV30 and J usage is TRBJ2-7; maybe TRBD1 (6 bases). The receptor's source is a person aged 35 to 85 with oral cavity squamous cell carcinoma. Sequences were derived from tumor tissue, sampled before nivolumab (anti-PD-1) treatment. This chain's CDR3 is CAWSVGGSYEQYF. DNA of the CDR3: TGTGCCTGGAGTGTAGGGGGATCCTACGAGCAGTACTTC.